This TCR beta chain was obtained from a study of T cell responses to AZD1222 COVID-19 vaccine. In the study overall: Some second doses came at about 4 weeks and others at about 12 weeks; these were pooled. Study-wide points: Dominant at 160-218 and 743-854, vaccine-associated CD4 TCRs also spanned spike. Nearly half of the spike-specific TCRs reportedly recognize variant regions that carry no mutations. Scientists sampled the repertoires only once the peak T cell response had passed.

A remark on this clone: The antigen remains unidentified.

V shed 3 bases and J shed 9 bases, with 6 bases lying between them. The CDR3 has 11 amino acids. From germline, CDR1 is MDHEN and CDR2 SYDVKM. Here immunoSEQ multiplex PCR was the method, and the copy in TCRdb shows in-frame clones only, minus some. In the table there are nearly 80,000 clones, approximately 80% of which are singletons. The clonotype was recovered from an adult in good health. This chain uses TRBV28 with TRBJ2-1, with D unresolved. The sequences come from peripheral blood, collected on day 0 of AZD1222 vaccination. The CDR3 DNA reads TGTGCCAGCAGTTTTTTGCTTGAGCAGTTCTTC. It yields the protein CASSFLLEQFF.